These T cell receptor beta chains were read from a single sample in a study of radiation and T cells in renal cell carcinoma. Profiling relied on immunoSEQ multiplex PCR, and the TCRdb table lists in-frame clones only, not all of them. The repertoire consists of 100,000 to 150,000 clones, with 88% occurring once and the leading ten covering 5.8%. Sequenced here: blood, sampled from a patient whose treatment included radiotherapy and nephrectomy. These receptors were taken from a woman in her seventies with renal cell carcinoma. The CDR3 runs from the conserved cysteine through the conserved F or W. A D gene is named only where the DNA matches it firmly. Not all rows give a size; the values are once, few, many and, for expanded clones, a class.

TRBJ2-7	NA	TRBV19	NA	CASSTSGVSSYEQYF	TGTGCCAGTAGTACCTCGGGGGTTAGCTCCTACGAGCAGTACTTC
TRBJ1-2	NA	TRBV28	NA	CASTTSRVLYGYTF	TGTGCCAGCACAACATCCAGGGTGTTGTATGGCTACACCTTC
TRBJ2-1	TRBD2	TRBV15	NA	CATSREGTIGNEQFF	TGTGCCACCAGCAGAGAGGGGACTATCGGCAATGAGCAGTTCTTC
TRBJ2-1	NA	TRBV6-4	NA	CASSDSGQNEQFF	TGTGCCAGCAGTGACTCGGGTCAGAATGAGCAGTTCTTC
TRBJ2-3	NA	TRBV7-6	NA	CASSLGRAWTDTQYF	TGTGCCAGCAGCTTAGGAAGGGCCTGGACAGATACGCAGTATTTT
TRBJ2-1	NA	TRBV5-5	NA	CASSYSKYNEQFF	TGTGCCAGCAGCTATTCGAAGTACAATGAGCAGTTCTTC
TRBJ2-2	TRBD2	TRBV9	once	CASSVLLAGGHTGELFF	TGTGCCAGCAGCGTATTACTAGCGGGGGGGCACACCGGGGAGCTGTTTTTT
TRBJ2-7	TRBD2	TRBV2	NA	CASSPEGLAGGYEQYF	TGTGCCAGCAGCCCCGAAGGACTAGCGGGGGGCTACGAGCAGTACTTC
TRBJ2-3	NA	TRBV19	NA	CASSMADTQYF	TGTGCCAGTAGTATGGCAGATACGCAGTATTTT
TRBJ2-5	NA	TRBV7-6	NA	CASSLNPGPQETQYF	TGTGCCAGCAGCTTAAACCCGGGCCCCCAAGAGACCCAGTACTTC
TRBJ1-1	NA	TRBV6-1	NA	CASSEEALEVNTEAFF	TGTGCCAGCAGTGAAGAGGCCTTGGAAGTGAACACTGAAGCTTTCTTT
TRBJ2-3	TRBD2	TRBV6-5	NA	CASSYSGGWTDTQYF	TGTGCCAGCAGTTACTCCGGGGGGTGGACAGATACGCAGTATTTT
TRBJ2-7	NA	TRBV6-5	NA	CASSWLRQGEAYEQYF	TGTGCCAGCAGTTGGTTGCGGCAGGGTGAGGCCTACGAGCAGTACTTC
TRBJ2-4	NA	TRBV19	NA	CASSMEGNIQYF	TGTGCCAGTAGTATGGAGGGAAACATTCAGTACTTC
TRBJ2-2	TRBD2	TRBV5-6	once	CASSSGTSGVYTGELFF	TGTGCCAGCAGCTCCGGGACTAGCGGGGTATACACCGGGGAGCTGTTTTTT
TRBJ1-1	NA	TRBV28	NA	CASSLREPMNTEAFF	TGTGCCAGCAGTTTACGTGAGCCTATGAACACTGAAGCTTTCTTT
TRBJ1-4	NA	TRBV11-3	once	CASSLETGGSLTF	TGTGCCAGCAGCTTAGAAACGGGCGGGAGCCTAACCTTT
TRBJ2-1	NA	TRBV6-6	NA	CASSYSKGGNEQFF	TGTGCCAGCAGTTACTCTAAGGGGGGCAATGAGCAGTTCTTC
TRBJ2-1	NA	TRBV4-3	NA	CASRGGLYNEQFF	TGCGCCAGCAGGGGGGGCCTTTACAATGAGCAGTTCTTC
TRBJ2-7	TRBD1	TRBV28	NA	CASRSPPRFGQGGEQYF	TGTGCCAGCAGGTCCCCCCCTCGATTTGGACAGGGGGGCGAGCAGTACTTC
TRBJ1-2	TRBD1	TRBV28	NA	CASGRGQGVGGYTF	TGTGCCAGCGGACGCGGACAGGGAGTGGGCGGCTACACCTTC
TRBJ1-2	NA	TRBV9	NA	CASSVAAQGPGYTF	TGTGCCAGCAGCGTAGCTGCACAGGGCCCTGGCTACACCTTC
TRBJ2-7	NA	TRBV14	NA	CASSQVSWGSSYEQYF	TGTGCCAGCAGCCAAGTTAGCTGGGGGAGCTCCTACGAGCAGTACTTC
TRBJ2-7	NA	TRBV7-9	few	CASSDVRNPSYEQYF	TGTGCCAGCAGCGACGTCAGGAACCCCTCCTACGAGCAGTACTTC
TRBJ2-1	TRBD1	TRBV7-2	NA	CASSRGRIKWDRAYNEQFF	TGTGCCAGCAGCCGGGGCCGAATTAAGTGGGACAGGGCCTACAATGAGCAGTTCTTC
TRBJ2-2	NA	TRBV14	NA	CASSQVRVDTGELFF	TGTGCCAGCAGCCAAGTCAGGGTGGACACCGGGGAGCTGTTTTTT
TRBJ1-3	TRBD1	TRBV28	NA	CASTLGGTAGNTIYF	TGTGCCAGCACCCTTGGTGGGACAGCCGGAAACACCATATATTTT
TRBJ1-2	NA	TRBV7-2	NA	CASSLDMGYGYTF	TGTGCCAGCAGCTTAGACATGGGGTATGGCTACACCTTC